These 3 T cell receptor beta chains share one sample of origin, sequenced in a study of Ad26.COV2.S vaccination and SARS-CoV-2 variants. Assay used: immunoSEQ multiplex PCR; TCRdb lists only in-frame clones, some missing. The data show around 300,000 clones, with around 89% seen just once and 6.4% held by the top ten. Treatment described: 15 to 20 received Ad26.COV2.S at low or high dose, single or two shots; about 5 received placebo; per-sample allocation not given. The samples were gathered on day 63 after the first injection of vaccine or placebo. Sequencing was performed on peripheral blood, taken in a trial of Ad26.COV2.S vaccine versus placebo. The receptors shown here come from a person aged 18-65 years who received the Ad26.COV2.S COVID-19 vaccine or a placebo.

The chain uses TRBV3-1 (or the pseudogene TRBV3-2) and TRBJ2-6, with D perhaps given as TRBD1 or TRBD2 (6 bases each). Trimming stripped 9 bases from V and 1 base from J, with 10 bases between. The CDR3 runs to 14 residues. CDR1 and CDR2 from the germline V gene are LGHDT and YNNKEL (reference sequence). CDR3 region: CARGGGSGANVLTF. CDR3 nucleotide sequence: TGTGCCAGAGGAGGGGGTTCTGGGGCCAACGTCCTGACTTTC.

This chain joins TRBV6-5 and TRBJ1-1, with no clear D. The germline V and J ends were trimmed by 0 bases and 1 base, with 3 bases remaining between them. The germline gives CDR1 MNHEY, CDR2 SVGAGI. There are 13 residues in the CDR3. CDR3 sequence reads: CASSYSTNTEAFF. The CDR3 coding sequence is TGTGCCAGCAGTTACTCGACGAACACTGAAGCTTTCTTT.

The chain has TRBV7-2 and TRBJ1-2, with D perhaps matching TRBD1 (6 bases). The CDR3 covers 14 residues. The germline V gene encodes CDR1 SGHTA and CDR2 FQGNSA. V lost 5 bases to trimming and J lost 2 bases, with 12 bases between them. CDR3 sequence: CASSNREVNYGYTF. CDR3 sequence (DNA): TGTGCCAGCAGCAACAGGGAGGTAAACTATGGCTACACCTTC. Full variable domain (remainder filled in from reference TRBV7-2 and TRBJ1-2): GAGVSQSPSNKVTEKGKDVELRCDPISGHTALYWYRQSLGQGLEFLIYFQGNSAPDKSGLPSDRFSAERTGGSVSTLTIQRTQQEDSAVYLCASSNREVNYGYTFGSGTRLTVV.